The subject of this entry is one T cell receptor (beta chain). Its antigen remains unidentified. The data stem from a study of identical twins. Points from the study as a whole: In drawing conclusions, the study used cross-sectional statistical analysis and did not follow the same donors. The models systematically underestimated how much out-of-frame TCR alpha was shared in monozygotic twins.

Germline CDR1 is SGHRS and CDR2 is YFSETQ. Trimming took off 4 bases at V and 8 bases at J, with 16 bases between the two ends. This CDR3 is built from 14 residues. TCRdb re-derived calls from the 5' RACE reads in MiXCR, one entry per CDR3 protein. Of about 520,000 distinct CDR3 sequences listed, roughly 21% are singletons. The same data also went into a second study, on T cells expressing NK-cell markers.

V is TRBV5-1 and J is TRBJ2-1, with D hard to call. This TCR was sampled from a woman between 18 and 29 years old in good health. Sequencing used CD4+ T cells sorted from blood. CDR3 sequence (DNA): TGCGCCAGCAGCGCACGGGTCGGTGAGGATGAGCAGTTCTTC. It codes for CASSARVGEDEQFF.